This section outlines one T cell receptor beta chain sequence together with its context. The read is 3 residues too short to cover the CDR3 end, so that end is filled in from the germline J gene. TCRdb's copy holds only in-frame clones and misses some; the assay was immunoSEQ multiplex PCR. The sample's table shows 30,000 to 35,000 clones. The data were obtained in a study of Tregs in tolerant kidney transplant recipients. This CDR3 region has 16 residues. With 6 bases clipped from V and 3 bases from J, the junction kept 14 bases outside the gene matches. The germline V gene has CDR1 KGHSH and CDR2 LQKENI.

The source material was CD8+ T cells from blood, sampled before the transplant. The TCR originated in a human donor who received a combined kidney and bone marrow transplant. The chain joins TRBV18 to TRBJ2-7; 7 bases align to TRBD1. The CDR3 bases that were read are TGTGCCAGCTCCCTCGGGACAGCCGGTGGGTACTACGAG. Protein: CASSLGTAGGYYE. The entire CDR3 is CASSLGTAGGYYEQYF.